The T cell receptor (beta chain) under discussion was sequenced for a study of CD8+ T cells in alopecia areata. The ends were cut back, 3 bases at V and 2 bases at J, with 4 bases in the middle. The V gene's germline CDR1 is SGHAT and CDR2 FQNNGV. The CDR3 sequence is 12 residues long. After isolation, RNA underwent reverse transcription to generate cDNA as the sequencing template. Data came from immunoSEQ multiplex PCR; TCRdb stores just in-frame clones and leaves some out. The sample records 150,000 or so clones, roughly 48% being singletons. Sequencing was done on a sample of CD4+ T cells sorted from blood. The TCR comes from a human donor with alopecia areata. This rearrangement joins TRBV11-2 to TRBJ1-1; D ambiguous. The CDR3 DNA reads TGTGCCAGCAGCTTTGGTAACACTGAAGCTTTCTTT. It yields the protein CASSFGNTEAFF.